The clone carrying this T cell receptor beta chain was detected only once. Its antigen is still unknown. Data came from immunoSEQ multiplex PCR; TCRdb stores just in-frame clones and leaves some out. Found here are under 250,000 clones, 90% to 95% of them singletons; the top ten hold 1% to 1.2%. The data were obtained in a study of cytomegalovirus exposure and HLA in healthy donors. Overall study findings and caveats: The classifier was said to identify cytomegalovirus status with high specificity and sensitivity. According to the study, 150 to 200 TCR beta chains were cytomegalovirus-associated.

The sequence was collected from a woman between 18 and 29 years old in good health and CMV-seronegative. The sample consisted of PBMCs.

The CDR3 loop reads CASSLAVARTDTQYF. The CDR3 DNA sequence: TGTGCCAGCAGCTTAGCGGTGGCACGCACAGATACGCAGTATTTT. The rearrangement joins TRBV11-1 to TRBJ2-3; D gene unclear. V shed 0 bases and J shed 1 base, with 8 bases lying between them. The CDR3 has 15 amino acids. Looked up from germline, CDR1 is SGHAT and CDR2 is FQDESV (reference sequence).